This TCR beta chain emerged from a study of technical replicates of blood from a handful of donors. Here immunoSEQ multiplex PCR was the method, and the copy in TCRdb shows in-frame clones only, minus some. Seen here are 50,000 to 80,000 clones, over 75% observed once, and the top ten hold 4% to 5%. The CDR3 is made up of 13 amino acids. Deletions cut 5 bases from V and 4 bases from J, with 11 bases between. Germline V CDR1 and CDR2: SGHAT, FQDESV (reference sequence). The sequence came from a human donor in good health. Some clones in this sample may be carry-over from other donors' samples. The chain joins TRBV11-1 to TRBJ1-2; possible D gene TRBD1, 6 bases. The source material was PBMCs. The CDR3 sequence is CASSIGGGYGYTF. The CDR3 DNA is TGTGCCAGCAGCATAGGAGGGGGCTATGGCTACACCTTC.